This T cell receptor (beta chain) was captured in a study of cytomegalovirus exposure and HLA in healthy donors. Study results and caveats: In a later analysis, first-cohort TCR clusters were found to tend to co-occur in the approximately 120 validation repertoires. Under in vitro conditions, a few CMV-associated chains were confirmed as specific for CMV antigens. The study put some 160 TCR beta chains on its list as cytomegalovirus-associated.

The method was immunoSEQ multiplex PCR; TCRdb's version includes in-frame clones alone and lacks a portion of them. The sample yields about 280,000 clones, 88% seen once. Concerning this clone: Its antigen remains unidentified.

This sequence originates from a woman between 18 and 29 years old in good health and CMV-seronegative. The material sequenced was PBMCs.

The CDR3 reads CASGAGGNYNEQFF. CDR3 in DNA: TGTGCCAGCGGAGCGGGGGGGAACTACAATGAGCAGTTCTTC. The genes are TRBV27 and TRBJ2-1; the match to TRBD2 covers 10 bases. Trimming cost V 8 bases and J 3 bases; bases outside gene matches: 4. Germline V gene lookup returns CDR1 MNHEY and CDR2 SMNVEV (reference sequence). There are 14 residues in the CDR3.